These T cell receptor beta chains were read from a single sample in a study of blood T cell repertoires in COVID-19. Assay used: immunoSEQ multiplex PCR; TCRdb lists only in-frame clones, some missing. The top ten hold more than 6.5% of the sample, which has a few hundred thousand clones, around 84% seen once. The sample comprised PBMCs or T cells enriched from blood (not recorded which). These receptor sequences come from a woman aged 45-59 years who had been exposed to COVID-19. CDR3s include the opening cysteine and the closing phenylalanine or tryptophan. D genes are given only for firm matches. A row's size may be missing; if present it is once, few, many or a size class.

V: TRBV19
D: TRBD2
size: NA
J: TRBJ2-3
CDR3: CASSIRSGGGVTDTQYF
DNA: TGTGCCAGTAGTATCCGGTCGGGCGGGGGGGTCACAGATACGCAGTATTTT

V: TRBV9
D: TRBD2
size: NA
J: TRBJ2-1
CDR3: CASSVEVAGVYNEQFF
DNA: TGTGCCAGCAGCGTAGAGGTCGCGGGGGTATACAATGAGCAGTTCTTC

V: TRBV30
D: TRBD2
size: NA
J: TRBJ2-2
CDR3: CAYSTSGPAGELFF
DNA: TGTGCCTATTCGACTAGCGGGCCCGCCGGGGAGCTGTTTTTT

V: TRBV14
D: TRBD2
size: NA
J: TRBJ2-5
CDR3: CASSLQTAGARAGETQYF
DNA: TGTGCCAGCAGCCTGCAGACAGCGGGGGCCCGAGCGGGGGAGACCCAGTACTTC

V: TRBV29-1
D: TRBD1
size: NA
J: TRBJ2-7
CDR3: CSVRGHDRGQGYEQYF
DNA: TGCAGCGTTCGGGGCCACGACAGGGGGCAAGGGTACGAGCAGTACTTC

V: TRBV24-1
D: TRBD1
size: NA
J: TRBJ1-2
CDR3: CATSDFPRGDYGYTF
DNA: TGTGCCACCAGTGATTTCCCCAGGGGGGACTATGGCTACACCTTC

V: TRBV2
D: TRBD1
size: NA
J: TRBJ1-2
CDR3: CASRARTGVHYGYTF
DNA: TGTGCCAGCAGGGCCCGGACAGGGGTTCACTATGGCTACACCTTC

V: TRBV19
D: TRBD2
size: NA
J: TRBJ2-3
CDR3: CASSIRAGVGTDTQYF
DNA: TGTGCCAGTAGTATTAGGGCGGGGGTTGGCACAGATACGCAGTATTTT

V: TRBV6-2/TRBV6-3
D: NA
size: NA
J: TRBJ2-5
CDR3: CASSPLPPQKETQYF
DNA: TGTGCCAGCAGTCCCCTCCCACCCCAGAAAGAGACCCAGTACTTC

V: TRBV19
D: NA
size: NA
J: TRBJ1-2
CDR3: CASSQAGGTSYTF
DNA: TGTGCCAGTAGTCAAGCGGGGGGAACTAGCTACACCTTC

V: TRBV2
D: NA
size: NA
J: TRBJ2-3
CDR3: CASRQDTDTQYF
DNA: TGTGCCAGCAGACAGGACACAGATACGCAGTATTTT

V: TRBV4-3
D: NA
size: NA
J: TRBJ2-7
CDR3: CASSQAPPTPGLMSYEQYF
DNA: TGCGCCAGCAGCCAAGCCCCTCCGACGCCGGGACTGATGTCCTACGAGCAGTACTTC

V: TRBV7-8
D: NA
size: NA
J: TRBJ1-3
CDR3: CASSLAVGEAIYF
DNA: TGTGCCAGCAGCTTAGCGGTAGGGGAGGCCATATATTTT

V: TRBV16
D: TRBD1
size: NA
J: TRBJ1-1
CDR3: CASIGLGQLNTEAFF
DNA: TGTGCCAGCATTGGCTTGGGACAGCTCAACACTGAAGCTTTCTTT

V: TRBV21-1
D: NA
size: NA
J: TRBJ2-7
CDR3: CASSKGYWDRSYEQYF
DNA: TGTGCCAGCAGCAAAGGGTACTGGGACAGGTCCTACGAGCAGTACTTC

V: TRBV19
D: NA
size: NA
J: TRBJ1-4
CDR3: CASTLAGVGEKLFF
DNA: TGTGCCAGTACCCTTGCGGGGGTAGGTGAAAAACTGTTTTTT

V: TRBV5-1
D: TRBD1
size: NA
J: TRBJ1-1
CDR3: CASSLGGTGIKTTEAFF
DNA: TGCGCCAGCAGCTTGGGTGGGACAGGGATTAAGACAACTGAAGCTTTCTTT

V: TRBV7-6
D: NA
size: NA
J: TRBJ2-7
CDR3: CASSPYDGSSYEQYF
DNA: TGTGCCAGCAGCCCTTACGACGGGAGCTCCTACGAGCAGTACTTC

V: TRBV14
D: NA
size: NA
J: TRBJ1-2
CDR3: CASSASNYGYTF
DNA: TGTGCCAGCAGCGCCAGTAACTATGGCTACACCTTC

V: TRBV15
D: NA
size: NA
J: TRBJ1-1
CDR3: CATSTSQGSPEAFF
DNA: TGTGCCACCAGCACCTCACAGGGCAGCCCCGAAGCTTTCTTT

V: TRBV7-9
D: NA
size: few
J: TRBJ2-6
CDR3: CASSSGANVLTF
DNA: TGTGCCAGCTCTTCCGGGGCCAACGTCCTGACTTTC

V: TRBV7-9
D: NA
size: NA
J: TRBJ1-1
CDR3: CASSIPRGKDTEAFF
DNA: TGTGCCAGCAGCATACCTCGCGGGAAGGACACTGAAGCTTTCTTT

V: TRBV4-2
D: NA
size: once
J: TRBJ1-1
CDR3: CASSQEPLLTLEAFF
DNA: TGTGCCAGCAGCCAGGAACCTCTGTTGACACTTGAAGCTTTCTTT

V: TRBV5-4
D: NA
size: NA
J: TRBJ2-5
CDR3: CASSLAGGSQTQYF
DNA: TGTGCCAGCAGCTTGGCCGGGGGAAGCCAGACCCAGTACTTC

V: TRBV24-1
D: NA
size: NA
J: TRBJ1-5
CDR3: CATSDLGGGDPVVDQPQHF
DNA: TGTGCCACCAGTGATTTGGGTGGCGGGGACCCGGTGGTGGATCAGCCCCAGCATTTT

V: TRBV5-1
D: TRBD2
size: NA
J: TRBJ2-1
CDR3: CASSSGTSVWDEQFF
DNA: TGCGCCAGCAGCTCCGGGACTAGCGTATGGGATGAGCAGTTCTTC

V: TRBV10-3
D: TRBD1
size: NA
J: TRBJ1-2
CDR3: CAISGWTGDYGYTF
DNA: TGTGCCATCAGTGGGTGGACAGGTGACTATGGCTACACCTTC

V: TRBV11-2
D: TRBD2
size: NA
J: TRBJ2-5
CDR3: CASRGGVGETQYF
DNA: TGTGCCAGCAGGGGAGGGGTAGGTGAGACCCAGTACTTC

V: TRBV10-3
D: NA
size: NA
J: TRBJ1-3
CDR3: CAISAPFRVGRGDTIYF
DNA: TGTGCCATCAGTGCCCCTTTTAGGGTCGGACGGGGAGACACCATATATTTT

V: TRBV7-2
D: NA
size: once
J: TRBJ2-3
CDR3: CASSRGGSTDTQYF
DNA: TGTGCCAGCAGCAGGGGGGGGAGCACAGATACGCAGTATTTT

V: TRBV13
D: TRBD1
size: NA
J: TRBJ1-1
CDR3: CASSLGTGVSWTEAFF
DNA: TGTGCCAGCAGCTTAGGGACAGGGGTGTCATGGACTGAAGCTTTCTTT

V: TRBV7-2
D: TRBD1
size: NA
J: TRBJ1-2
CDR3: CASSSRTGDNYGYTF
DNA: TGTGCCAGCAGCTCCAGGACAGGGGATAACTATGGCTACACCTTC

V: TRBV5-4
D: NA
size: once
J: TRBJ1-1
CDR3: CASSMGWGGRGTEAFF
DNA: TGTGCCAGCAGCATGGGATGGGGGGGGCGCGGCACTGAAGCTTTCTTT

V: TRBV3-1/TRBV3-2
D: NA
size: many
J: TRBJ1-1
CDR3: CASSPESSGLRAFF
DNA: TGTGCCAGCAGCCCAGAGTCCTCAGGGCTGAGGGCTTTCTTT

V: TRBV4-3
D: NA
size: NA
J: TRBJ2-1
CDR3: CASSLSDTRSDEQFF
DNA: TGCGCCAGCAGCCTCTCGGACACCCGGAGCGATGAGCAGTTCTTC

V: TRBV3-1/TRBV3-2
D: NA
size: NA
J: TRBJ1-2
CDR3: CASSQAPGMGGYTF
DNA: TGTGCCAGCAGCCAAGCTCCGGGAATGGGGGGCTACACCTTC

V: TRBV6-5
D: NA
size: NA
J: TRBJ2-2
CDR3: CASMVRDGTGELFF
DNA: TGTGCCAGCATGGTGAGGGATGGCACCGGGGAGCTGTTTTTT

V: TRBV5-1
D: TRBD2
size: NA
J: TRBJ2-2
CDR3: CASSSLAGLTGELFF
DNA: TGCGCCAGCAGCTCCCTAGCGGGGCTCACCGGGGAGCTGTTTTTT

V: TRBV4-3
D: NA
size: NA
J: TRBJ1-1
CDR3: CASSQDEGGDTEAFF
DNA: TGCGCCAGCAGCCAAGATGAGGGGGGGGACACTGAAGCTTTCTTT

V: TRBV5-1
D: NA
size: NA
J: TRBJ1-2
CDR3: CASSLTGRDYGYTF
DNA: TGCGCCAGCAGCCTTACAGGGAGGGACTATGGCTACACCTTC

V: TRBV10-3
D: TRBD1
size: NA
J: TRBJ1-4
CDR3: CAISERGLQGAGEKLFF
DNA: TGTGCCATCAGTGAGCGGGGGTTACAGGGGGCTGGTGAAAAACTGTTTTTT

V: TRBV4-2
D: NA
size: NA
J: TRBJ2-2
CDR3: CASSQETAGPNTGELFF
DNA: TGTGCCAGCAGCCAAGAGACGGCAGGCCCCAACACCGGGGAGCTGTTTTTT

V: TRBV18
D: NA
size: NA
J: TRBJ1-3
CDR3: CASLDGLSGNTIYF
DNA: TGTGCCAGCCTCGACGGACTTTCTGGAAACACCATATATTTT

V: TRBV7-2
D: NA
size: NA
J: TRBJ2-2
CDR3: CASSHGGGELFF
DNA: TGTGCCAGCAGTCACGGGGGCGGGGAGCTGTTTTTT

V: TRBV9
D: TRBD2
size: NA
J: TRBJ2-3
CDR3: CASSVGGSGGVTDTQYF
DNA: TGTGCCAGCAGCGTAGGGGGTAGCGGGGGAGTCACAGATACGCAGTATTTT

V: TRBV29-1
D: NA
size: once
J: TRBJ2-3
CDR3: CSAAESEEYLTSTDTQYF
DNA: TGCAGCGCCGCTGAGTCCGAGGAGTACCTAACTAGCACAGATACGCAGTATTTT

V: TRBV15
D: NA
size: NA
J: TRBJ1-2
CDR3: CATSRQAGQPYGYTF
DNA: TGTGCCACCAGCAGACAGGCTGGACAGCCCTATGGCTACACCTTC

V: TRBV10-3
D: NA
size: NA
J: TRBJ1-1
CDR3: CAISDGQGSTWGAFF
DNA: TGTGCCATCAGTGATGGGCAGGGGTCCACCTGGGGAGCTTTCTTT

V: TRBV4-1
D: NA
size: NA
J: TRBJ1-1
CDR3: CASSPSQTGEAFF
DNA: TGCGCCAGCAGCCCATCCCAAACAGGTGAAGCTTTCTTT

V: TRBV29-1
D: TRBD1
size: NA
J: TRBJ2-7
CDR3: CSVGAGGYREQYF
DNA: TGCAGCGTTGGGGCAGGGGGCTATCGGGAGCAGTACTTC

V: TRBV9
D: TRBD1
size: NA
J: TRBJ1-3
CDR3: CASSNRGSGNTIYF
DNA: TGTGCCAGCAGCAACAGGGGCTCTGGAAACACCATATATTTT

V: TRBV7-8
D: TRBD1
size: NA
J: TRBJ1-3
CDR3: CASSQQDRAGNTIYF
DNA: TGTGCCAGCAGCCAACAAGACAGGGCTGGAAACACCATATATTTT